The 27 T cell receptor beta chains in this list originate from one sample, sequenced in a study of blood T cell repertoires in COVID-19. Only in-frame clones appear in the TCRdb table, and some are missing; sequencing was by immunoSEQ multiplex PCR. The sample records around 100,000 clones, 80% to 90% being singletons. Sequencing was performed on peripheral blood. Every receptor here comes from a woman over 75 with acute or convalescent COVID-19.

CDR3 coding DNA: TGCGCCAGCATCAGAGACAGAGCTAACACCGGGGAGCTGTTTTTT. Translated, it gives CASIRDRANTGELFF. V gene TRBV10-1 combines with J gene TRBJ2-2; weak D call: TRBD1 (5 bases). Germline CDR1 is WNHNN and CDR2 is SYGVQD (reference sequence). V shed 7 bases and J shed 2 bases, with 14 bases lying between them. CDR3 length: 15 residues.

The chain is built from TRBV27 and TRBJ2-2; 8 bases match TRBD1. Germline CDR1 reads MNHEY; CDR2 reads SMNVEV (reference sequence). This CDR3 comprises 15 residues. The ends lost 3 bases at V and 4 bases at J; junction bases unmatched: 4. CDR3 loop: CASSFGTGSTGELFF. The CDR3 coding sequence is TGTGCCAGCAGTTTTGGGACAGGCAGCACCGGGGAGCTGTTTTTT.

V gene TRBV5-6 combines with J gene TRBJ2-1; no clear D. With 0 bases removed from V and 2 bases from J, the gap between germline ends came to 6 bases. The germline V gene encodes CDR1 SGHDT and CDR2 YYEEEE. The CDR3 has 14 amino acids. The CDR3 nucleotides are TGTGCCAGCAGCTTGGCTGCAGCCTACAATGAGCAGTTCTTC. Translating gives CASSLAAAYNEQFF.

This chain joins TRBV29-1 and TRBJ1-2, with D possibly TRBD1 on 5 matching bases. The CDR3 is 15 residues long. The V end lost 6 bases, the J end lost 4 bases, and 21 bases lay between the germline ends. Germline V gene sequence: CDR1 SQVTM, CDR2 ANQGSEA. This chain's CDR3 is CSVPTRGGPIYGYTF. The CDR3 DNA follows: TGCAGCGTGCCTACTCGGGGGGGACCGATCTATGGCTACACCTTC.

The chain combines TRBV2 with TRBJ2-3, with D maybe TRBD1 (5 bases). The CDR3 runs to 14 residues. Germline V lookup: CDR1 SNHLY, CDR2 FYNNEI. Deletions cut 0 bases from V and 1 base from J, with 5 bases between. CDR3 sequence reads: CASSEAGRTDTQYF. CDR3 nucleotides: TGTGCCAGCAGTGAAGCGGGGCGCACAGATACGCAGTATTTT.

The V call is TRBV5-8, the J call TRBJ1-5, with D unresolved. Looked up from germline, CDR1 is SGHTS and CDR2 is YDEGEE. The CDR3 length is 13 residues. Trimming took 4 bases from V and 5 from J, leaving 10 bases between them. CDR3 bases: TGTGCCAGCAGCATACGAAGAGATCAGCCCCAGCATTTT. Its protein is CASSIRRDQPQHF. Drawing the rest from reference TRBV5-8 and TRBJ1-5, the complete variable domain is EAGVTQSPTHLIKTRGQQATLRCSPISGHTSVYWYQQALGLGLQFLLWYDEGEERNRGNFPPRFSGRQFPNYSSELNVNALELEDSALYLCASSIRRDQPQHFGDGTRLSIL.

The chain is built from TRBV30 and TRBJ2-7; D unclear. The germline gives CDR1 GTSNPN, CDR2 SVGIG (reference sequence). The CDR3 extends over 15 amino acids. Trimming pared 2 bases from V and 0 bases from J, leaving 14 bases between. CDR3 sequence (DNA): TGTGCCTGGAGTCCTCCGGAGTTCAGCTCCTACGAGCAGTACTTC. The encoded protein is CAWSPPEFSSYEQYF.

This rearrangement joins TRBV10-2 to TRBJ2-7, with TRBD1 as a possible D gene (6 bases). V was clipped by 2 bases and J by 3 bases, with 14 bases between them. CDR3 length: 15 residues. Germline V CDR1 and CDR2: WSHSY, SAAADI. CDR3: CASSEINRVGYEQYF. The CDR3 DNA follows: TGCGCCAGCAGTGAGATAAACAGGGTTGGCTACGAGCAGTACTTC.

This clone was detected once. The rearrangement uses TRBV11-2 and TRBJ2-5, with 9 nucleotides matching TRBD2. The junction had 5 bases not matched to a gene; V was cut back by 5 bases and J by 1 base. The CDR3 runs to 15 residues. Per the germline V gene, CDR1 is SGHAT and CDR2 is FQNNGV. The CDR3 spells CASSLTSGFQETQYF. The DNA of the CDR3 is TGTGCCAGCAGCCTGACTAGCGGATTCCAAGAGACCCAGTACTTC.

The chain carries TRBV10-3 and TRBJ1-2; D unresolved. Germline CDR1 reads ENHRY; CDR2 reads SYGVKD. The CDR3 runs to 14 residues. Trimming removed 4 bases at V and 7 bases at J, with 16 bases between. CDR3: CAISGGPEARGYTF. The CDR3, as DNA: TGTGCCATCAGTGGAGGTCCAGAAGCCCGTGGCTACACCTTC.

The CDR3 spells CASSFQGGETQYF. DNA of the CDR3: TGCGCCAGCAGCTTCCAGGGAGGGGAGACCCAGTACTTC. The V call is TRBV5-1, the J call TRBJ2-5, with 7 bases fitting TRBD2. Germline CDR1 is SGHRS and CDR2 is YFSETQ. V lost 2 bases, J lost 5 bases, and 3 bases stayed unmatched. The CDR3 sequence is 13 residues long. Full variable domain (outside the CDR3, taken from reference TRBV5-1 and TRBJ2-5): KAGVTQTPRYLIKTRGQQVTLSCSPISGHRSVSWYQQTPGQGLQFLFEYFSETQRNKGNFPGRFSGRQFSNSRSEMNVSTLELGDSALYLCASSFQGGETQYFGPGTRLLVL.

This chain connects TRBV7-9 to TRBJ2-7; D not certain. Germline-derived CDR1 and CDR2 are SEHNR and FQNEAQ (reference sequence). The CDR3 is 11 residues long. With 5 bases removed from V and 4 bases from J, the gap between germline ends came to 6 bases. CDR3 sequence reads: CASSPRYEQYF. DNA for the CDR3: TGTGCCAGCAGCCCCCGGTACGAGCAGTACTTC.

The CDR3 DNA reads TGTGCTAGTGGACTTGGGGACAGGAACACTGAAGCTTTCTTT. As protein: CASGLGDRNTEAFF. The chain has TRBV12-5 and TRBJ1-1, with 7 bases lining up with TRBD1. The CDR3 extends over 14 amino acids. The germline V gene has CDR1 LGHNT and CDR2 FRNRAP. V shed 6 bases and J 1 base; nucleotides not matched to a gene: 5.

The gene calls are TRBV6-5 and TRBJ1-2, with TRBD1 matching 9 bases. Germline V lookup: CDR1 MNHEY, CDR2 SVGAGI. This CDR3 is 14 amino acids long. V gave up 6 bases and J gave up 8 bases; unmatched junction bases: 10. This CDR3 is CASRPQGASRGYTF. CDR3 DNA: TGTGCCAGCAGGCCACAGGGGGCGAGTAGAGGCTACACCTTC.

The V call is TRBV2, the J call TRBJ1-6; 7 bases are shared with TRBD1. This CDR3 comprises 19 residues. The germline V gene encodes CDR1 SNHLY and CDR2 FYNNEI. V gave up 0 bases and J gave up 0 bases; unmatched junction bases: 8. CDR3 residues: CASSEALRQGSSYNSPLHF. CDR3 sequence (DNA): TGTGCCAGCAGTGAAGCGCTTCGACAGGGTAGCTCCTATAATTCACCCCTCCACTTT.

The chain carries TRBV3-1 (or the pseudogene TRBV3-2) and TRBJ2-5; 10 bases match TRBD2. This CDR3 is built from 16 residues. Germline V gene sequence: CDR1 LGHDT, CDR2 YNNKEL (reference sequence). With 2 bases clipped from V and 5 bases from J, the junction kept 8 bases outside the gene matches. In DNA, the CDR3 is TGTGCCAGCAGCCAATTCAGCGGGGGGGATGGGGAGACCCAGTACTTC. Translating it yields CASSQFSGGDGETQYF.

The gene calls are TRBV2 and TRBJ1-4, with 8 bases lining up with TRBD1. Trimming at V came to 7 bases and at J to 4 bases, leaving 8 bases not matched to a gene. The CDR3 sequence is 15 residues long. The germline V gene encodes CDR1 SNHLY and CDR2 FYNNEI. The CDR3 region has the DNA TGTGCCAGCAACCGGGACAGGCCGCTTAATGAAAAACTGTTTTTT. This sequence encodes CASNRDRPLNEKLFF.

The chain recombines TRBV7-8 with TRBJ1-1; D is uncertain. Trimming took 4 bases from V and 8 from J, leaving 11 bases between them. Germline V gene sequence: CDR1 SGHVS, CDR2 FQNEAQ. The CDR3 contains 12 residues. The CDR3 coding sequence is TGTGCCAGCAGCTCGACTGGAGACGAAGCTTTCTTT. It codes for CASSSTGDEAFF.

The J gene is TRBJ1-1, the V gene TRBV18; D is possibly TRBD1 (6 bases). Trimming took off 5 bases at V and 3 bases at J, with 13 bases between the two ends. CDR1 and CDR2 from the germline V gene are KGHSH and LQKENI. The CDR3 length is 14 residues. The CDR3 is CASSASGGHTEAFF. In nucleotides, the CDR3 is TGTGCCAGCTCAGCCTCCGGGGGGCACACTGAAGCTTTCTTT. Full variable domain (rest looked up from reference TRBV18 and TRBJ1-1): NAGVMQNPRHLVRRRGQEARLRCSPMKGHSHVYWYRQLPEEGLKFMVYLQKENIIDESGMPKERFSAEFPKEGPSILRIQQVVRGDSAAYFCASSASGGHTEAFFGQGTRLTVV.

The chain has TRBV10-3 and TRBJ2-7, with no clear D. The V end was cut by 6 bases, the J end by 5 bases, with 14 bases between. In germline, CDR1 is ENHRY, CDR2 SYGVKD. This CDR3 has 13 residues. DNA for the CDR3: TGTGCCATCAGCGCCGCTGTACTCCACGAGCAGTACTTC. Amino acid sequence: CAISAAVLHEQYF.

V is TRBV5-6 and J is TRBJ1-5, with 8 bases fitting TRBD1. The germline gives CDR1 SGHDT, CDR2 YYEEEE. V shed 3 bases, J shed 0 bases, and the junction held 5 bases outside the gene matches. The CDR3 is made up of 16 amino acids. CDR3 bases: TGTGCCAGCAGCTATAGACAGGGGTATAGCAATCAGCCCCAGCATTTT. Protein: CASSYRQGYSNQPQHF.

The V and J genes are TRBV7-2 and TRBJ1-1; possible D gene TRBD1, 5 bases. CDR3 length: 14 residues. V was shortened by 3 bases and J by 5 bases, with 13 bases between the two germline ends. In germline, CDR1 is SGHTA, CDR2 FQGNSA. The CDR3, as DNA: TGTGCCAGCAGCTTGTATTTAGGGGTAACTGAAGCTTTCTTT. Protein: CASSLYLGVTEAFF.

V and J are TRBV7-9 and TRBJ1-2; no reliable D call. V was clipped by 3 bases and J by 3 bases, with 8 bases between them. This CDR3 is built from 13 residues. Germline assignment: CDR1 SEHNR and CDR2 FQNEAQ (reference sequence). CDR3 DNA sequence: TGTGCCAGCAGCTTCTCGTTTGACTATGGCTACACCTTC. Residues: CASSFSFDYGYTF.

V and J are TRBV30 and TRBJ2-3, with D possibly TRBD2 on 7 matching bases. Trimming cost V 2 bases and J 5 bases, with 20 bases left between them. The CDR3 covers 16 residues. The germline V gene encodes CDR1 GTSNPN and CDR2 SVGIG (reference sequence). CDR3 protein: CAWSSEGGPLVDTQYF. CDR3 DNA: TGTGCCTGGAGTTCCGAGGGGGGGCCCTTGGTAGATACGCAGTATTTT.

The V call is TRBV3-1 (or the pseudogene TRBV3-2), the J call TRBJ2-1; 11 bases map to TRBD2. The CDR3 length is 18 residues. After removal of 3 bases from V and 4 bases from J, the junction contained 11 bases not matched to a gene. From germline, CDR1 is LGHDT and CDR2 YNNKEL (reference sequence). CDR3: CASSHHISSGRTYNEQFF. CDR3 in DNA: TGTGCCAGCAGCCACCACATCTCTAGCGGGAGGACGTACAATGAGCAGTTCTTC.

The rearrangement joins TRBV7-9 to TRBJ1-1; no reliable D call. Germline lookup yields CDR1 SEHNR and CDR2 FQNEAQ (reference sequence). The V end was cut by 5 bases, the J end by 11 bases, with 15 bases between. The CDR3 runs 12 residues. CDR3 DNA sequence: TGTGCCAGCAGCCTAGAGACATTTGGGGCTTTCTTT. This encodes CASSLETFGAFF.

This sequence joins TRBV15 and TRBJ2-6; no clear D. Trimming pared 1 base from V and 2 bases from J, leaving 6 bases between. The CDR3 extends over 15 amino acids. CDR1 is LNHNV, CDR2 YYDKDF, per germline (reference sequence). DNA for the CDR3: TGTGCCACCAGCAGAGCAGGAACTGGGGCCAACGTCCTGACTTTC. Residues: CATSRAGTGANVLTF.